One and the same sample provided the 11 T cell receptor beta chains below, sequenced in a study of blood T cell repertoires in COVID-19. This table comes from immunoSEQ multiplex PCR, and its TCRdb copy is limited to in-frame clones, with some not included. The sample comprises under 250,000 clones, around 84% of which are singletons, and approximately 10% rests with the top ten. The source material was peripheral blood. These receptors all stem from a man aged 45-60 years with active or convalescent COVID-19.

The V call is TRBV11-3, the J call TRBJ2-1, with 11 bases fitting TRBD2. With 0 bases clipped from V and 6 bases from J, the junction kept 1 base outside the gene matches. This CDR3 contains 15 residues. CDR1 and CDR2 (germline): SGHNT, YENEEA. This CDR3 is CASSLELAGANEQFF. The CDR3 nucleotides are TGTGCCAGCAGCTTAGAACTAGCGGGGGCCAATGAGCAGTTCTTC.

In nucleotides, the CDR3 is TGTGCCAGCAGCGTAACAGGACAGTCCACCGGGGAGCTGTTTTTT. Its protein is CASSVTGQSTGELFF. The rearrangement links TRBV9 to TRBJ2-2; tentatively, D is TRBD1 (6 bases). Per the germline V gene, CDR1 is SGDLS and CDR2 is YYNGEE. The V and J ends lost 1 base and 4 bases respectively, with 11 bases between them. This CDR3 has 15 residues.

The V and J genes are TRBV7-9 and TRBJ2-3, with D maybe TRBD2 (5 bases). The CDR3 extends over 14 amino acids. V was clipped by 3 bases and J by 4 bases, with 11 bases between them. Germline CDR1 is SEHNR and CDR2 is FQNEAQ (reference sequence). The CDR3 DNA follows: TGTGCCAGCAGCTTTATGGGAGACGCAGATACGCAGTATTTT. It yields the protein CASSFMGDADTQYF.

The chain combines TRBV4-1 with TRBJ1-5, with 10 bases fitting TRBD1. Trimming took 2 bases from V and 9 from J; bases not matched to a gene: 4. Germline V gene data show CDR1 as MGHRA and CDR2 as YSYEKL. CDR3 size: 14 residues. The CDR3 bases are TGCGCCAGCAGCCAAACCGGGACAGGGGTGCCCCAGCATTTT. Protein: CASSQTGTGVPQHF.

The CDR3 is CASSVQGNGDEKLFF. The CDR3 DNA sequence: TGTGCCAGCAGCGTCCAGGGTAACGGAGATGAAAAACTGTTTTTT. The chain links TRBV9 to TRBJ1-4; a possible D gene is TRBD1 (5 bases). CDR3 length equals 15 residues. The germline gives CDR1 SGDLS, CDR2 YYNGEE. Trimming pared 2 bases from V and 6 bases from J, leaving 14 bases between.

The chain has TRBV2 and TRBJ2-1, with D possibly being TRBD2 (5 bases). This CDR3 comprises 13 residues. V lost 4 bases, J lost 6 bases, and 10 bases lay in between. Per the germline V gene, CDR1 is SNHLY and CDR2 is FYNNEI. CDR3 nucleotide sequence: TGTGCCAGCAGTGCGGGGTGGCCCAATGAGCAGTTCTTC. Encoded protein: CASSAGWPNEQFF.

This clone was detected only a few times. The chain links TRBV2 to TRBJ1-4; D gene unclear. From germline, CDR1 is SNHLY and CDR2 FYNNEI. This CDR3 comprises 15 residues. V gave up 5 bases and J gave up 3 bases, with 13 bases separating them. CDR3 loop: CASSPNRGANEKLFF. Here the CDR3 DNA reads TGTGCCAGCAGTCCCAATCGAGGAGCTAATGAAAAACTGTTTTTT.

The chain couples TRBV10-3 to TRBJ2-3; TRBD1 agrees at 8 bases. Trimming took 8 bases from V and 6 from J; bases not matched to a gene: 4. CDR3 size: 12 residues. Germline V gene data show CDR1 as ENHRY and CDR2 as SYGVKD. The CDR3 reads CAIGQGADTQYF. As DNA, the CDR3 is TGTGCCATCGGCCAGGGGGCGGATACGCAGTATTTT.

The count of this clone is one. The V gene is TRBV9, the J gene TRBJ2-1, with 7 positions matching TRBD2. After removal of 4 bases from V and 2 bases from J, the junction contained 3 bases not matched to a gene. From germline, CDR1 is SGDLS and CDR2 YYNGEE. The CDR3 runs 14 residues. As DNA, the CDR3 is TGTGCCAGCAGCACGGGACTACCCTACAATGAGCAGTTCTTC. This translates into CASSTGLPYNEQFF.

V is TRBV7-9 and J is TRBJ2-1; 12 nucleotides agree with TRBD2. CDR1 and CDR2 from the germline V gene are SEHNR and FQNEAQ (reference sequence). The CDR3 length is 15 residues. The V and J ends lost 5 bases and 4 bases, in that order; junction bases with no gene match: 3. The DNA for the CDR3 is TGTGCCAGCAGCCCTAGCGGGGGGGCTTACAATGAGCAGTTCTTC. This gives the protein CASSPSGGAYNEQFF.

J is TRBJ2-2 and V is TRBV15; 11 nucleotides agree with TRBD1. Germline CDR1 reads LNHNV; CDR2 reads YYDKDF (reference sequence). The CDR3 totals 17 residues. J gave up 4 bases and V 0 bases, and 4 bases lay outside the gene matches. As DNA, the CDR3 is TGTGCCACCAGCAGAGATCGGGACAGGGGGAGCACCGGGGAGCTGTTTTTT. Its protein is CATSRDRDRGSTGELFF.